What follows are 2 T cell receptor beta chains derived from one specimen sequenced in a study of CD8 T cells in Susac syndrome. It was with random hexamers that roughly 0.5 to 1 ug RNA was reverse transcribed. TCRdb called the immunoSEQ multiplex PCR reads again in MiXCR, with one record for every CDR3 protein. The sample has 100,000 to 150,000 distinct CDR3 sequences, roughly 94% seen once; the top ten hold less than 0.3%. Input material: CD8+ T cells from PBMCs. The source of these receptors is a human donor with Susac syndrome.

The chain has TRBV27 and TRBJ1-2; TRBD1 is a possible D gene (6 bases). Germline loops: CDR1 MNHEY, CDR2 SMNVEV (reference sequence). This CDR3 contains 12 residues. Trimming removed 8 bases at V and 6 bases at J, with 13 bases between. CDR3 sequence reads: CASGQSPNGYTF. The CDR3 bases are TGTGCCAGCGGACAGTCCCCCAATGGCTACACCTTC.

The chain joins TRBV12-3 or TRBV12-4 to TRBJ2-7, with D tentatively TRBD1 (6 bases). CDR3 length: 15 residues. V shed 1 base and J shed 4 bases, with 14 bases lying between them. The CDR3 DNA follows: TGTGCCAGCAGTTTAGTGCAGGGGAACTTGTACGAGCAGTACTTC. Its translation is CASSLVQGNLYEQYF.